These T cell receptor beta chains were read from a single sample in a study of blood T cell repertoires in COVID-19. Profiling relied on immunoSEQ multiplex PCR, and the TCRdb table lists in-frame clones only, not all of them. Of 450,000 or so clones detected, about 88% appear once; the ten largest clones hold 0.75% to 0.9%. Sequencing was done on a sample of peripheral blood. These receptors all come from a man in his late teens or twenties with COVID-19, enrolled during active disease. The CDR3 runs from the conserved cysteine through the conserved F or W. Fields, in order: CDR3 DNA, CDR3 protein, J gene, D gene, clone size, V gene. D genes are given only for firm matches. For some rows the clone size is stated as once, few or many, or as a class when expanded; others skip it.

TGTGCCACCAGCCTCGGGACTGGGGAAGGGGAGACCCAGTACTTC | CATSLGTGEGETQYF | TRBJ2-5 | . | once | TRBV24-1
TGTGCCAGCAGCCCCTCCTTGGGGGGAGGGTACTTGAATGAGCAGTTCTTC | CASSPSLGGGYLNEQFF | TRBJ2-1 | TRBD2 | . | TRBV7-2
TGTGCCAGCAGCTTAGCAGAGACCCAGTACTTC | CASSLAETQYF | TRBJ2-5 | . | . | TRBV5-4
TGTGCCAGCAGCTTAGCGGGGAGGACAGGGCACAACAATCAGCCCCAGCATTTT | CASSLAGRTGHNNQPQHF | TRBJ1-5 | TRBD1 | once | TRBV7-8
TGTGCCAGTACTACAGGGACGGGCTACAATGAGCAGTTCTTC | CASTTGTGYNEQFF | TRBJ2-1 | . | . | TRBV19
TGCGCCAGCACGGGAGGGCTAGCGGGCGACTCCTACGAGCAGTACTTC | CASTGGLAGDSYEQYF | TRBJ2-7 | TRBD2 | . | TRBV10-2
TGTGCCAGCAGGGACTTAGCGGGCGGAGGGCTTACGCAGTATTTT | CASRDLAGGGLTQYF | TRBJ2-3 | TRBD2 | once | TRBV2
TGCGCCAGCAGCTTCGGTGGTGGAAAACTGTTTTTT | CASSFGGGKLFF | TRBJ1-4 | . | . | TRBV5-1
TGTGCCACCAGCAGACGACTAGCGGGGGGTGAGCAGTTCTTC | CATSRRLAGGEQFF | TRBJ2-1 | TRBD2 | . | TRBV15
TGCGCCAGCAGCCAGGTATTTAGTCGTGGGCGAGACTATGGCTACACCTTC | CASSQVFSRGRDYGYTF | TRBJ1-2 | . | . | TRBV4-1
TGTGCCAGTAGTGCCGGGACAGGGAATGAGCAGTTCTTC | CASSAGTGNEQFF | TRBJ2-1 | TRBD1 | once | TRBV19
TGTGCCAGTAGCCGGACTAGCGGGCAACCAGATACGCAGTATTTT | CASSRTSGQPDTQYF | TRBJ2-3 | TRBD2 | . | TRBV19
TGTGCCAGCAGTGAATGGGACAGGCCCTTTTTT | CASSEWDRPFF | TRBJ1-4 | TRBD1 | . | TRBV6-1
TGCGCCAGCAGTGATGGGACAGGTGGGACCCAGTACTTC | CASSDGTGGTQYF | TRBJ2-5 | TRBD1 | . | TRBV10-1
TGTGCCAGCAGCCGGACTAGCGGGGGCAGCACAGATACGCAGTATTTT | CASSRTSGGSTDTQYF | TRBJ2-3 | TRBD2 | once | TRBV3-1/TRBV3-2
TGTGCCAGCAGCCAAGATGCGTCAGGGGGGTATCAGCCCCAGCATTTT | CASSQDASGGYQPQHF | TRBJ1-5 | TRBD1 | . | TRBV4-2
TGTGCCAGTAGTGTCGGCGGGCAGAGCAATCAGCCCCAGCATTTT | CASSVGGQSNQPQHF | TRBJ1-5 | . | few | TRBV19
TGCGCCAGCAGCAAGCCCGGGACAGGGATGTACGAGCAGTACTTC | CASSKPGTGMYEQYF | TRBJ2-7 | TRBD1 | . | TRBV5-1
TGTGCCTGGAGTCATAACAGGGAATTGAGGGGCTACACCTTC | CAWSHNRELRGYTF | TRBJ1-2 | . | . | TRBV30
TGTGCCACCAGTGATTTTCAGAATTACAATGAGCAGTTCTTC | CATSDFQNYNEQFF | TRBJ2-1 | . | . | TRBV24-1
TGTGCCAGCAGTTCGGCAGGGATTACCTACGAGCAGTACTTC | CASSSAGITYEQYF | TRBJ2-7 | . | . | TRBV28
TGTGCCATCAGTGAGGGCTTTCAAGAGACCCAGTACTTC | CAISEGFQETQYF | TRBJ2-5 | . | . | TRBV10-3
TGCGCCAGCAGTGATTCAGGGATCAACGAGCAGTACTTC | CASSDSGINEQYF | TRBJ2-7 | . | few | TRBV10-1
TGTGTCAGAAGCCCTGTGGAGAGGACTGAAGCTTTCTTT | CVRSPVERTEAFF | TRBJ1-1 | . | . | TRBV7-5
TGTGCCAGCTCACCACAAAGGGACAGAAGCACAGATACGCAGTATTTT | CASSPQRDRSTDTQYF | TRBJ2-3 | TRBD1 | . | TRBV18
TGTGCCAGCAGCTTAGGGCACACCGGGGAGCTGTTTTTT | CASSLGHTGELFF | TRBJ2-2 | . | few | TRBV7-3